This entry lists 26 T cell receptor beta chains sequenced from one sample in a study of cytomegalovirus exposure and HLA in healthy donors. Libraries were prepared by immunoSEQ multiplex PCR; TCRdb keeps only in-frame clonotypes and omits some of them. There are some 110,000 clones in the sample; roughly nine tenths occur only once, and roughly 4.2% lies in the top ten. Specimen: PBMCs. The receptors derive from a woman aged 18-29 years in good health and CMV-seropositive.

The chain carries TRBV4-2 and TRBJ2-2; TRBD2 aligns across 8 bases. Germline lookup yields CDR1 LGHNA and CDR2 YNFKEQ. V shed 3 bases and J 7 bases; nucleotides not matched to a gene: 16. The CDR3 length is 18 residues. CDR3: CASSHEAFSGIRNGELFF. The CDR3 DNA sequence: TGTGCCAGCAGCCACGAAGCCTTTAGCGGGATAAGAAACGGGGAGCTGTTTTTT.

The CDR3 protein is CASSQSKTGYTEAFF. CDR3 in DNA: TGTGCCAGCAGCCAAAGTAAGACAGGCTACACTGAAGCTTTCTTT. J is TRBJ1-1 and V is TRBV14; perhaps TRBD1 as D (6 bases). Germline CDR1 is SGHDN and CDR2 is FVKESK. This CDR3 comprises 15 residues. V was shortened by 2 bases and J by 3 bases, with 13 bases between the two germline ends. Variable domain in full (rest from reference TRBV14 and TRBJ1-1): EAGVTQFPSHSVIEKGQTVTLRCDPISGHDNLYWYRRVMGKEIKFLLHFVKESKQDESGMPNNRFLAERTGGTYSTLKVQPAELEDSGVYFCASSQSKTGYTEAFFGQGTRLTVV.

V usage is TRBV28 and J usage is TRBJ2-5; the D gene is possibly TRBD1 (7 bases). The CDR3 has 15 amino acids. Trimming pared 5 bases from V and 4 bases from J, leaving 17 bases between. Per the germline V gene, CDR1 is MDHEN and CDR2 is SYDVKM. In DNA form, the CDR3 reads TGTGCCAGCAGTGGAACAGGGGAGGTCTCAGAGACCCAGTACTTC. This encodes CASSGTGEVSETQYF. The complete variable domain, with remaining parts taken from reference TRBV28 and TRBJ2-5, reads DVKVTQSSRYLVKRTGEKVFLECVQDMDHENMFWYRQDPGLGLRLIYFSYDVKMKEKGDIPEGYSVSREKKERFSLILESASTNQTSMYLCASSGTGEVSETQYFGPGTRLLVL.

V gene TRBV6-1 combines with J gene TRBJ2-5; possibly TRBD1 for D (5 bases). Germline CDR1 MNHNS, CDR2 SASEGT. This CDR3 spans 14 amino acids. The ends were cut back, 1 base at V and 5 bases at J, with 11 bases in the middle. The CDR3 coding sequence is TGTGCCAGCAGTGAAGTCTACAGACAGGAGACCCAGTACTTC. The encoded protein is CASSEVYRQETQYF.

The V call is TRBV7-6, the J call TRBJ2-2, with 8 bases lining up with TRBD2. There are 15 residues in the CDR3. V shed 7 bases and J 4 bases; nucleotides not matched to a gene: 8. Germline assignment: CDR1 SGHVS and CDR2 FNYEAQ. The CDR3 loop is CASMTAGAGTGELFF. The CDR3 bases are TGTGCCAGCATGACAGCGGGAGCGGGCACCGGGGAGCTGTTTTTT.

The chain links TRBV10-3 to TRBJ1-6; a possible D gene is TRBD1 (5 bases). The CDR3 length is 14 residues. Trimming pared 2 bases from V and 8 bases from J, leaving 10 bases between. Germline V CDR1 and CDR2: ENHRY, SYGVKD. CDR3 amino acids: CAISEGQGYSPLHF. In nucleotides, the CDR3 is TGTGCCATCAGTGAGGGGCAGGGCTATTCACCCCTCCACTTT.

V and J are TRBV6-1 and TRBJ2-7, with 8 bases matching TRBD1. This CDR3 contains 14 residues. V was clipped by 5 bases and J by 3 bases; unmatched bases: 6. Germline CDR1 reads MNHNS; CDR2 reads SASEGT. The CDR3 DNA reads TGTGCCAGCAGTCAGCTTACAGGGGGCTACGAGCAGTACTTC. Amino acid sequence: CASSQLTGGYEQYF.

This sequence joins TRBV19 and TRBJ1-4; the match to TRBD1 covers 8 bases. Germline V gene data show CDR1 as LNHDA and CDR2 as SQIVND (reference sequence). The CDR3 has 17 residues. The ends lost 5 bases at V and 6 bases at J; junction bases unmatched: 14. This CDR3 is CASSDRTGRSLHEKLFF. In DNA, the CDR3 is TGTGCCAGTAGTGATCGGACAGGGCGTTCCCTGCATGAAAAACTGTTTTTT.

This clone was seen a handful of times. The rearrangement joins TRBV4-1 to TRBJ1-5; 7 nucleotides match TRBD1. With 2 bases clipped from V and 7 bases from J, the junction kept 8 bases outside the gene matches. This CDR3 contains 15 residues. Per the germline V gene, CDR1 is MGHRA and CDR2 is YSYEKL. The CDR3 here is CASSQSTQGDQPQHF. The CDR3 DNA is TGCGCCAGCAGCCAATCAACGCAGGGGGACCAGCCCCAGCATTTT.

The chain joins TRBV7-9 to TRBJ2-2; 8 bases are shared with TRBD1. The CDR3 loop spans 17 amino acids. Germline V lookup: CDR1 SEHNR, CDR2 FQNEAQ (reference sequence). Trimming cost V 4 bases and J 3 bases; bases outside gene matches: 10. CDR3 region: CASSSATGQAYTGELFF. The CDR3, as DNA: TGTGCCAGCAGCTCTGCAACGGGACAGGCTTACACCGGGGAGCTGTTTTTT.

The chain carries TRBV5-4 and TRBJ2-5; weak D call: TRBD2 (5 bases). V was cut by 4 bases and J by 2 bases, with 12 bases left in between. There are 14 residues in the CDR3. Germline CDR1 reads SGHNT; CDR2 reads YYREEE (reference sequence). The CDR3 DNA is TGTGCCAGCAGCCACCCCGGGGTGCAAGAGACCCAGTACTTC. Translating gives CASSHPGVQETQYF.

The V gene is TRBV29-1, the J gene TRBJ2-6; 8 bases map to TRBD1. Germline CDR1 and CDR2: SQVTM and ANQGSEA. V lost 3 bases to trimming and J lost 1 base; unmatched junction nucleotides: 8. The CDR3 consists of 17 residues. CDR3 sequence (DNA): TGCAGCGTTGAGGCGGACAGGGAACGTTCTGGGGCCAACGTCCTGACTTTC. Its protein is CSVEADRERSGANVLTF. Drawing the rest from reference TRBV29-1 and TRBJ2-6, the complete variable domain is SAVISQKPSRDICQRGTSLTIQCQVDSQVTMMFWYRQQPGQSLTLIATANQGSEATYESGFVIDKFPISRPNLTFSTLTVSNMSPEDSSIYLCSVEADRERSGANVLTFGAGSRLTVL.

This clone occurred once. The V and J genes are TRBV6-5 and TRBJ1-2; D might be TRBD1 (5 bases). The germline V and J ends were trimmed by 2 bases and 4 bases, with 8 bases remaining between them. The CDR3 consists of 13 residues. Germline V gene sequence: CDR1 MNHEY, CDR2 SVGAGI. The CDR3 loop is CASSYDSGYGYTF. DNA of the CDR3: TGTGCCAGCAGTTACGACAGTGGCTATGGCTACACCTTC.

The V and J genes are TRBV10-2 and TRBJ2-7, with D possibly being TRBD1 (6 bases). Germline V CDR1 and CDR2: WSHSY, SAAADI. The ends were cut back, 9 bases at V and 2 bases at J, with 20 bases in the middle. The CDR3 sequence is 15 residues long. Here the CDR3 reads CASYAGTTTAYEQYF. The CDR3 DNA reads TGCGCCAGTTATGCCGGGACAACCACCGCCTACGAGCAGTACTTC.

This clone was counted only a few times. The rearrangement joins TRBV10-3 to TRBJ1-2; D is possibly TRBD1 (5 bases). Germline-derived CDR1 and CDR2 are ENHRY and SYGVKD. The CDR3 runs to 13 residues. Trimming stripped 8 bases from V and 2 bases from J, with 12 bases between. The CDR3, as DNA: TGTGCCATCGGTCTTGGGGGGAACTATGGCTACACCTTC. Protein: CAIGLGGNYGYTF.

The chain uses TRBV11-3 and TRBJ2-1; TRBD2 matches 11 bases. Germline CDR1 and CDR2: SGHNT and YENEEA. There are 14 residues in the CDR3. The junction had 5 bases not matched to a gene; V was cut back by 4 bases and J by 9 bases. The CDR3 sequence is CASSSIAGGVEQFF. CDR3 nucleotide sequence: TGTGCCAGCAGCTCTATAGCGGGGGGGGTTGAGCAGTTCTTC. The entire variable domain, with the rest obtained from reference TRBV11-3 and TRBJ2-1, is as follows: EAGVVQSPRYKIIEKKQPVAFWCNPISGHNTLYWYLQNLGQGPELLIRYENEEAVDDSQLPKDRFSAERLKGVDSTLKIQPAELGDSAVYLCASSSIAGGVEQFFGPGTRLTVL.

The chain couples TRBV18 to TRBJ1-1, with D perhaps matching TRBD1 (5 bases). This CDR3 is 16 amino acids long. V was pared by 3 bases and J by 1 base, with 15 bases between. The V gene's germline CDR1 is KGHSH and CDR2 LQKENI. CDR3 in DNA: TGTGCCAGCTCACCGCCAGGGAATCTTAGGAACACTGAAGCTTTCTTT. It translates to CASSPPGNLRNTEAFF.

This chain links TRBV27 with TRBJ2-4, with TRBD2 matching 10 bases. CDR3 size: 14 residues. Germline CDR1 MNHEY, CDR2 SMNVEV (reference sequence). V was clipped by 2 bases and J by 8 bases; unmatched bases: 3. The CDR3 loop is CASSLVAGGDIQYF. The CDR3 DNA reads TGTGCCAGCAGTTTAGTAGCGGGAGGCGACATTCAGTACTTC.

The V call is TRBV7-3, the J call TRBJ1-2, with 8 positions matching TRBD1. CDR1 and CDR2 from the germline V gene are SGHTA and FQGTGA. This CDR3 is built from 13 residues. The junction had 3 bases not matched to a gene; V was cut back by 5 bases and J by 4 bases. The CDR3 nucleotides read TGTGCCAGCAGCACTGGACAGGGCTATGGCTACACCTTC. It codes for CASSTGQGYGYTF.

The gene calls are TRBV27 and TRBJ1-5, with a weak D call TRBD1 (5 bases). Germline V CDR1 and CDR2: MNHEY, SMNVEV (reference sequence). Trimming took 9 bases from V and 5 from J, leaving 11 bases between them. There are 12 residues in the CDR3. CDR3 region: CARARGYQPQHF. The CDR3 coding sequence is TGTGCCAGGGCTCGGGGGTATCAGCCCCAGCATTTT.

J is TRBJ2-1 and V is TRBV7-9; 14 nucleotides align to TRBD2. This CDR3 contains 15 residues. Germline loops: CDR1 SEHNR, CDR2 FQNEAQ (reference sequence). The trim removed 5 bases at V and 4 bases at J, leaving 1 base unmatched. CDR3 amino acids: CASSRTSGGYNEQFF. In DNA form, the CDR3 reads TGTGCCAGCAGCCGGACTAGCGGGGGGTACAATGAGCAGTTCTTC.

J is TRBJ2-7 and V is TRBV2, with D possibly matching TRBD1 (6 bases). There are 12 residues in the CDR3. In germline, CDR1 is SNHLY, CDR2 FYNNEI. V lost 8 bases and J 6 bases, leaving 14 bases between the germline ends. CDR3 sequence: CASSGQVGEQYF. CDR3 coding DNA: TGTGCCAGCTCGGGACAAGTGGGCGAGCAGTACTTC.

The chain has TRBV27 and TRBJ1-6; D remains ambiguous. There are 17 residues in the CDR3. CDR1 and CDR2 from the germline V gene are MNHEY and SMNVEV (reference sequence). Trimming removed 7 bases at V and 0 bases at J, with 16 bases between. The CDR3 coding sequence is TGTGCCAGCATGCTTGCCGCTTCGAGCTCCTATAATTCACCCCTCCACTTT. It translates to CASMLAASSSYNSPLHF.

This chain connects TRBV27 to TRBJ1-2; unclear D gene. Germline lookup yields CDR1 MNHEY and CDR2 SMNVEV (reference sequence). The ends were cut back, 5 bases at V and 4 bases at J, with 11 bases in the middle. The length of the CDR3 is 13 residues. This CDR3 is CASSPWPGYGYTF. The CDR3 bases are TGTGCCAGCAGTCCCTGGCCAGGCTATGGCTACACCTTC.

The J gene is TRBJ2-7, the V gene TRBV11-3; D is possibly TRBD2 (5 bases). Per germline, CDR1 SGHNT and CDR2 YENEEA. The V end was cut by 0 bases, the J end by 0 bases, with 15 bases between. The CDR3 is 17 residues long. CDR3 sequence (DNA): TGTGCCAGCAGCTTAGAGTCGAGGGAGTTTAGCTCCTACGAGCAGTACTTC. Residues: CASSLESREFSSYEQYF.

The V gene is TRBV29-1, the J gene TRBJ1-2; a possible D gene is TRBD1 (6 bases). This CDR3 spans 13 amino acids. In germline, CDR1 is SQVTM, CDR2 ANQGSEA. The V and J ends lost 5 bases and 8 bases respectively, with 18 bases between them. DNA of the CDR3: TGCAGCGTTCAAGGACAGCCTGCGGGGGGCTACACCTTC. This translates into CSVQGQPAGGYTF.